The clone carrying this TCR beta chain was seen a single time. Its antigen remains unknown. This specimen belongs to a study of a mutant IDH1 vaccine in newly diagnosed glioma. The wider study: The start of vaccination came 4-6 weeks after radiotherapy alone, or with temozolomide cycles.

Time point in this sample: week 23, last vaccination. One vaccine dose held 300 ug of mutant IDH1 20-mer peptide and came with topical imiquimod. The CDR3 runs 13 residues. V lost 3 bases to trimming and J lost 6 bases, with 12 bases between them. Looked up from germline, CDR1 is MDHEN and CDR2 is SYDVKM. The table came from immunoSEQ multiplex PCR; TCRdb's copy has only in-frame clones and leaves some out. The sample lists some 38,000 clones, about four fifths occurring once. The clonotype originates from a man aged 40-49 years with glioma. This chain uses TRBV28 with TRBJ2-7; D remains unclear. This material consisted of PBMCs, taken from a glioma patient whose treatment included an IDH1 peptide vaccine. This chain's CDR3 is CASSFMGMGEQYF. The CDR3 DNA follows: TGTGCCAGCAGTTTTATGGGGATGGGCGAGCAGTACTTC.